Each of the 3 T cell receptor beta chains below was sequenced from the same sample in a study of cytomegalovirus exposure and HLA in healthy donors. The study ran its PCR with 60 Vbeta and 13 Jbeta primers. Method: immunoSEQ multiplex PCR; TCRdb's copy keeps in-frame clones and lacks some. This table holds about 230,000 clones, around 85% found once. The specimen sequenced was PBMCs. Receptors were obtained from a human donor in good health.

This clone was seen just once. This chain uses TRBV6-1 with TRBJ1-2; D is perhaps TRBD1 (5 bases). With 7 bases removed from V and 2 bases from J, the gap between germline ends came to 11 bases. Germline V CDR1 and CDR2: MNHNS, SASEGT. CDR3 length: 13 amino acids. The CDR3 protein is CASNLDNNYGYTF. The CDR3 bases are TGTGCCAGCAATTTGGACAACAACTATGGCTACACCTTC.

This clone was detected many times. This chain connects TRBV25-1 to TRBJ2-7, with D perhaps TRBD2 (7 bases). V lost 6 bases, J lost 2 bases, and 14 bases lay in between. The CDR3 has 14 residues. CDR1 and CDR2 (germline): MGHDK, SYGVNS. This CDR3 is CASSWGGPTYEQYF. In DNA form, the CDR3 reads TGTGCCAGCAGCTGGGGGGGGCCGACCTACGAGCAGTACTTC.

The count of this clone is one. The chain recombines TRBV10-3 with TRBJ1-4; perhaps TRBD1 as D (5 bases). The CDR3 consists of 14 residues. From germline, CDR1 is ENHRY and CDR2 SYGVKD. The V and J ends lost 3 bases and 8 bases respectively, with 13 bases between them. The CDR3 coding sequence is TGTGCCATCAGTGACAGTCAGGGTAACGAAAAACTGTTTTTT. It specifies CAISDSQGNEKLFF.